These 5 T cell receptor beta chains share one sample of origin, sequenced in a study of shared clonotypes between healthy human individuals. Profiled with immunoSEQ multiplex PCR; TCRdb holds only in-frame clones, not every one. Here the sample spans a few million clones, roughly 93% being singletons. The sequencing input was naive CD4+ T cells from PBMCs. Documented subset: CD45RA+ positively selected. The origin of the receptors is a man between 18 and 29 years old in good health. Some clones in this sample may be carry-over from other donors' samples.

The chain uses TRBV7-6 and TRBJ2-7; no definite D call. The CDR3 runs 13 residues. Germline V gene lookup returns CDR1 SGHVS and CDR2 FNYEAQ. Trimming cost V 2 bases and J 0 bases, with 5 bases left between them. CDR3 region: CASSLPNSYEQYF. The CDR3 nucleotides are TGTGCCAGCAGCTTACCCAACTCCTACGAGCAGTACTTC.

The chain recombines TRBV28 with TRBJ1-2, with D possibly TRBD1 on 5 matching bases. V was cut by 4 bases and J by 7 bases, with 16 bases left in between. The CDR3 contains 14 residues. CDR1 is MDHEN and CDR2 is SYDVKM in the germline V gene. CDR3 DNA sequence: TGTGCCAGCAGTTCCCATGGGGGGATGGGTGGCTACACCTTC. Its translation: CASSSHGGMGGYTF.

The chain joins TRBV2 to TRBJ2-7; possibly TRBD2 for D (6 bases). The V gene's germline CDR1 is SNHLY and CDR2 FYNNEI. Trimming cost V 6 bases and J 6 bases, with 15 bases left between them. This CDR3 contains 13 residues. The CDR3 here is CASSVAGRSEQYF. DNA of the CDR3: TGTGCCAGCAGCGTTGCGGGACGCAGCGAGCAGTACTTC.

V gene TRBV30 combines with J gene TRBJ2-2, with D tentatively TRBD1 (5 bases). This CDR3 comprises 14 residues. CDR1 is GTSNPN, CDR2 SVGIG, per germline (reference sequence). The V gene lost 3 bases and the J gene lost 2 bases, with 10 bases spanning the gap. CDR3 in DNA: TGTGCCTGGAGCTGGGGCAGAAACACCGGGGAGCTGTTTTTT. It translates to CAWSWGRNTGELFF.

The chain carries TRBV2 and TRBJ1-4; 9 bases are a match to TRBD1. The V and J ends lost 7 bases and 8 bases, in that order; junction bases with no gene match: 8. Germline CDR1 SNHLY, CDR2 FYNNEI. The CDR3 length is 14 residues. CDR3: CASNPGQGEEKLFF. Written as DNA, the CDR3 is TGTGCCAGCAATCCGGGACAGGGTGAGGAAAAACTGTTTTTT.